These 23 T cell receptor beta chains were all obtained from the same sample, sequenced in a study of T cell responses to AZD1222 COVID-19 vaccine. The repertoire was sequenced with immunoSEQ multiplex PCR; TCRdb's copy has only in-frame clones and lacks some. The table shows approximately 110,000 clones, with 87% occurring only once. The sample here was peripheral blood, taken 28 days after the second AZD1222 dose. Receptors originate from an adult who received the AZD1222 COVID-19 vaccine.

The chain couples TRBV28 to TRBJ1-2; perhaps TRBD1 as D (5 bases). The CDR3 contains 14 residues. Trimming cost V 6 bases and J 6 bases, with 17 bases left between them. The germline V gene encodes CDR1 MDHEN and CDR2 SYDVKM. CDR3 sequence reads: CASSLRGLADGYTF. The CDR3 DNA sequence: TGTGCCAGCAGCCTTAGGGGACTGGCCGATGGCTACACCTTC.

CDR3 nucleotide sequence: TGTGCCAGTAGTTCTCCCGGGACATTCTACGAGCAGTACTTC. It translates to CASSSPGTFYEQYF. The genes are TRBV19 and TRBJ2-7; D is perhaps TRBD1 (6 bases). The CDR3 extends over 14 amino acids. Germline CDR1 and CDR2: LNHDA and SQIVND (reference sequence). Trimming cost V 5 bases and J 3 bases, with 14 bases left between them.

The CDR3 DNA is TGTGCCAGCAGTTTAAACAGGGGGCGCGAGGTTTTCTTT. Translated, it gives CASSLNRGREVFF. The rearrangement uses TRBV12-3 or TRBV12-4 and TRBJ1-1, with TRBD1 matching over 9 bases. The CDR3 runs to 13 residues. J gave up 13 bases and V 2 bases, and 8 bases lay outside the gene matches.

This clone has a single count. The genes are TRBV5-4 and TRBJ2-7; D is unclear. The V and J ends lost 4 bases and 6 bases respectively, with 17 bases between them. This CDR3 comprises 14 residues. Germline V gene lookup returns CDR1 SGHNT and CDR2 YYREEE (reference sequence). The CDR3 nucleotides read TGTGCCAGCAGCACCCCGACAAGCAGCTCCGAGCAGTACTTC. It translates to CASSTPTSSSEQYF. Based on the CDR3 plus reference TRBV5-4 and TRBJ2-7, the full variable domain is ETGVTQSPTHLIKTRGQQVTLRCSSQSGHNTVSWYQQALGQGPQFIFQYYREEENGRGNFPPRFSGLQFPNYSSELNVNALELDDSALYLCASSTPTSSSEQYFGPGTRLTVT.

The rearrangement joins TRBV6-5 to TRBJ2-7, with D hard to call. From germline, CDR1 is MNHEY and CDR2 SVGAGI. CDR3 size: 11 residues. V gave up 6 bases and J gave up 2 bases, with 5 bases separating them. The CDR3 here is CASRGPYEQYF. CDR3 sequence (DNA): TGTGCCAGCAGAGGGCCCTACGAGCAGTACTTC.

The gene calls are TRBV7-6 and TRBJ2-3; D perhaps matches TRBD2 (5 bases). V gave up 1 base and J gave up 7 bases, with 12 bases separating them. Germline V gene sequence: CDR1 SGHVS, CDR2 FNYEAQ. The CDR3 has 14 amino acids. Here the CDR3 DNA reads TGTGCCAGCAGCTTAGACCGACGGGGAAATACGCAGTATTTT. It encodes CASSLDRRGNTQYF. The whole variable domain, remainder taken from reference TRBV7-6 and TRBJ2-3, is GAGVSQSPRYKVTKRGQDVALRCDPISGHVSLYWYRQALGQGPEFLTYFNYEAQQDKSGLPNDRFSAERPEGSISTLTIQRTEQRDSAMYRCASSLDRRGNTQYFGPGTRLTVL.

V is TRBV28 and J is TRBJ1-3, with 10 nucleotides matching TRBD1. After removal of 2 bases from V and 8 bases from J, the junction contained 6 bases not matched to a gene. From germline, CDR1 is MDHEN and CDR2 SYDVKM. The CDR3 has 15 residues. CDR3 sequence reads: CASSLAGQGVYTIYF. CDR3 in DNA: TGTGCCAGCAGTTTAGCCGGACAGGGGGTATACACCATATATTTT.

V usage is TRBV5-4 and J usage is TRBJ1-2; TRBD1 might be the D (6 bases). CDR3 length equals 19 residues. Trimming took off 4 bases at V and 4 bases at J, with 29 bases between the two ends. The germline gives CDR1 SGHNT, CDR2 YYREEE (reference sequence). The CDR3, as DNA: TGTGCCAGCAGCGTAGAGATAAACAGGGTTCTGGAGGGCATCTATGGCTACACCTTC. It yields the protein CASSVEINRVLEGIYGYTF.

The rearrangement joins TRBV5-1 to TRBJ2-3, with 9 bases matching TRBD2. CDR1 is SGHRS and CDR2 is YFSETQ in the germline V gene. The CDR3 is 17 residues long. V was pared by 0 bases and J by 0 bases, with 5 bases of the junction left unmatched. DNA of the CDR3: TGCGCCAGCAGCTTGGGGAGTACTAGCGGGAGCACAGATACGCAGTATTTT. As protein: CASSLGSTSGSTDTQYF.

The rearrangement links TRBV20-1 to TRBJ1-2; D gene ambiguous. Germline values: CDR1 DFQATT, CDR2 SNEGSKA (reference sequence). The CDR3 consists of 11 residues. V was pared by 4 bases and J by 4 bases, with 7 bases between. The CDR3 region is CSAKVLYGYTF. CDR3 bases: TGCAGTGCTAAAGTCCTCTATGGCTACACCTTC.

DNA of the CDR3: TGTGCCAGCAGCCTAGTCTCACTCGGAAGCGACGAGCAGTACTTC. As protein: CASSLVSLGSDEQYF. V and J are TRBV7-9 and TRBJ2-7; no reliable D call. The CDR3 is 15 residues long. CDR1 SEHNR and CDR2 FQNEAQ come from the germline V gene (reference sequence). Trimming removed 5 bases at V and 5 bases at J, with 19 bases between.

The V gene is TRBV7-3, the J gene TRBJ1-1; D is possibly TRBD1 (5 bases). V lost 6 bases and J 0 bases, leaving 8 bases between the germline ends. Germline V gives CDR1 SGHTA, CDR2 FQGTGA. There are 13 residues in the CDR3. The CDR3, as DNA: TGTGCCAGCAGTTCAGGGATGAACACTGAAGCTTTCTTT. Its protein is CASSSGMNTEAFF.

The V gene is TRBV6-2 or TRBV6-3, the J gene TRBJ1-4, with 9 bases matching TRBD1. The CDR3 length is 15 residues. V lost 5 bases to trimming and J lost 8 bases; unmatched junction nucleotides: 9. Germline CDR1 MNHEY, CDR2 SVGEGT. The CDR3 here is CASSQGTGFREKLFF. In DNA form, the CDR3 reads TGTGCCAGCAGTCAAGGGACAGGGTTTCGAGAAAAACTGTTTTTT.

The chain links TRBV7-7 to TRBJ2-2; 9 bases align to TRBD2. This CDR3 has 16 amino acids. V lost 7 bases, J lost 0 bases, and 6 bases stayed unmatched. Looked up from germline, CDR1 is SSHAT and CDR2 is FNYEAQ (reference sequence). The CDR3: CASTSSGGTNTGELFF. Written as DNA, the CDR3 is TGTGCCAGCACCTCAAGCGGGGGGACGAACACCGGGGAGCTGTTTTTT.

A note on this clone: Sequence at one end of the junction differs from germline and may be a read error. The V and J genes are TRBV5-1 and TRBJ1-2, with no clear D. This CDR3 has 15 amino acids. The germline gives CDR1 SGHRS, CDR2 YFSETQ. DNA for the CDR3: TGCGCCAGCAGCTTGGTGGGAGAGCGATCCAGTGGCCACACCTTC. Residues: CASSLVGERSSGHTF.

This sequence joins TRBV19 and TRBJ2-1, with D maybe TRBD1 (6 bases). The CDR3 consists of 12 residues. V was shortened by 5 bases and J by 4 bases, with 6 bases between the two germline ends. CDR1 and CDR2 (germline): LNHDA, SQIVND (reference sequence). The CDR3 nucleotides are TGTGCCAGTAGTCAGGGGTACAATGAGCAGTTCTTC. It translates to CASSQGYNEQFF.

The chain employs TRBV5-5 and TRBJ1-3; 8 bases agree with TRBD1. Trimming removed 1 base from V and 0 bases from J; junction bases left unmatched: 3. The germline CDR1 and CDR2 sequences are SGHKS and YYEKEE (reference sequence). The CDR3 has 16 amino acids. In DNA form, the CDR3 reads TGTGCCAGCAGCTTGCCAGGGGGCGCCTCTGGAAACACCATATATTTT. Translation gives CASSLPGGASGNTIYF.

This rearrangement joins TRBV3-1 (or the pseudogene TRBV3-2) to TRBJ2-2; 8 bases fit TRBD2. Germline trimming cut 6 bases from V and 11 bases from J; bases unmatched to any gene: 8. The CDR3 spans 13 residues. Germline CDR1 and CDR2: LGHDT and YNNKEL (reference sequence). The CDR3 sequence is CASRSGLAGELFF. CDR3 in DNA: TGTGCCAGCAGATCCGGACTAGCAGGCGAGCTGTTTTTT.

This clone was observed a single time. The V call is TRBV19, the J call TRBJ1-3; D remains unclear. The CDR3 runs to 15 residues. Trimming took off 7 bases at V and 0 bases at J, with 13 bases between the two ends. The V gene's germline CDR1 is LNHDA and CDR2 SQIVND (reference sequence). As DNA, the CDR3 is TGTGCCAGTACCGACCGTTCCAACTCTGGAAACACCATATATTTT. Its protein product is CASTDRSNSGNTIYF.

The chain uses TRBV9 and TRBJ1-3; TRBD1 aligns across 7 bases. CDR3 length: 13 amino acids. CDR1 is SGDLS and CDR2 is YYNGEE in the germline V gene. The junction had 4 bases not matched to a gene; V was cut back by 3 bases and J by 7 bases. The CDR3 nucleotides read TGTGCCAGCAGCGCCCCAGGGGGTAACACCATATATTTT. Protein sequence: CASSAPGGNTIYF.

The chain employs TRBV10-3 and TRBJ2-7, with D possibly matching TRBD2 (7 bases). V lost 8 bases and J 2 bases, leaving 16 bases between the germline ends. Germline CDR1 reads ENHRY; CDR2 reads SYGVKD. The CDR3 covers 14 residues. CDR3 DNA: TGTGCCATCGCGGATAGGGAGGGGGCCTACGAGCAGTACTTC. It is translated as CAIADREGAYEQYF.

V and J are TRBV29-1 and TRBJ2-5; D may be TRBD2 (5 bases). V was trimmed by 4 bases and J by 1 base, leaving 10 bases between them. This CDR3 has 13 residues. The V gene's germline CDR1 is SQVTM and CDR2 ANQGSEA. The chain's CDR3 is CSVGSAIQETQYF. Written as DNA, the CDR3 is TGCAGCGTTGGTAGCGCGATCCAAGAGACCCAGTACTTC.

The chain has TRBV7-2 and TRBJ1-6; weak D call: TRBD1 (5 bases). This CDR3 is 13 amino acids long. Trimming removed 5 bases from V and 7 bases from J, with 9 bases in between. From germline, CDR1 is SGHTA and CDR2 FQGNSA. CDR3 residues: CASSRRQNSPLHF. The CDR3 bases are TGTGCCAGCAGCCGGAGACAGAATTCACCCCTCCACTTT.